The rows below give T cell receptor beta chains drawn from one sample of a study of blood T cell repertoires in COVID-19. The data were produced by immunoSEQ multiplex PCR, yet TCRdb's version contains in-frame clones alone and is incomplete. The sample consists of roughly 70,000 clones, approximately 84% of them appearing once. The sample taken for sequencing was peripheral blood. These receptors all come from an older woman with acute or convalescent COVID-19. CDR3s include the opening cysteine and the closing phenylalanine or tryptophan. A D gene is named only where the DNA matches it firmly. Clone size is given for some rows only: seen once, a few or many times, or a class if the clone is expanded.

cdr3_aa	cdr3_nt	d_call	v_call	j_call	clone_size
CASSFRSQGDEQFF	TGCGCCAGCAGCTTTAGGTCACAGGGGGATGAGCAGTTCTTC	TRBD1	TRBV5-1	TRBJ2-1	-
CASSPPRGGQGYEKLFF	TGTGCCAGCTCACCACCCCGAGGGGGACAGGGGTATGAAAAACTGTTTTTT	TRBD1	TRBV18	TRBJ1-4	few
CASSQGGGQGANAFF	TGTGCCAGCAGCCAAGGAGGAGGACAGGGGGCGAATGCTTTCTTT	TRBD1	TRBV3-1/TRBV3-2	TRBJ1-1	-
CASSRQGMNTEAFF	TGCGCCAGCAGCCGACAGGGGATGAACACTGAAGCTTTCTTT	TRBD1	TRBV10-2	TRBJ1-1	-
CATSGADRAVRAEQFF	TGTGCCACCAGTGGGGCGGACAGGGCGGTAAGGGCTGAGCAGTTCTTC	TRBD1	TRBV24-1	TRBJ2-1	-
CASRREMSNQPQHF	TGTGCCAGTAGGCGGGAGATGAGCAATCAGCCCCAGCATTTT	-	TRBV19	TRBJ1-5	-
CASSLDRDNEQFF	TGTGCCAGCAGCTTGGATCGAGACAATGAGCAGTTCTTC	-	TRBV5-4	TRBJ2-1	-
CASSPTGTGPGNTIYF	TGTGCCAGCAGCCCTACCGGGACAGGGCCTGGAAACACCATATATTTT	TRBD1	TRBV7-6	TRBJ1-3	-
CASSLTGQGGNIQYF	TGTGCCAGCAGCTTAACTGGGCAGGGCGGAAACATTCAGTACTTC	-	TRBV7-3	TRBJ2-4	-
CASSPMASPGGQFF	TGTGCCAGCAGCCCAATGGCCAGTCCCGGGGGACAGTTCTTC	-	TRBV3-1/TRBV3-2	TRBJ2-1	-
CASSQAGQGAGGNQPQHF	TGCGCCAGCAGCCAAGCGGGACAGGGGGCTGGGGGCAATCAGCCCCAGCATTTT	TRBD1	TRBV4-1	TRBJ1-5	-
CATSDSEGSGYGYTF	TGTGCCACCAGTGATAGCGAGGGATCCGGATATGGCTACACCTTC	-	TRBV24-1	TRBJ1-2	-
CASSSGGTGNQPQHF	TGTGCCAGCAGCTCCGGAGGGACAGGCAATCAGCCCCAGCATTTT	TRBD1	TRBV5-4	TRBJ1-5	once
CASSLAPAGNTGELFF	TGTGCCAGCAGCTTAGCGCCGGCGGGGAACACCGGGGAGCTGTTTTTT	-	TRBV7-9	TRBJ2-2	-
CASSRQGGHQPQHF	TGTGCCAGCAGCCGACAGGGGGGGCATCAGCCCCAGCATTTT	TRBD1	TRBV6-5	TRBJ1-5	-
CASSTRQGLNTEAFF	TGCGCCAGCAGCACCAGGCAGGGACTTAACACTGAAGCTTTCTTT	-	TRBV5-1	TRBJ1-1	-
CASSRPPGLAGPNEQFF	TGTGCCAGCAGTCGCCCCCCGGGACTAGCGGGACCTAATGAGCAGTTCTTC	TRBD2	TRBV5-4	TRBJ2-1	-
CASSGGHNYEQYF	TGTGCCAGCTCAGGGGGCCACAACTACGAGCAGTACTTC	-	TRBV18	TRBJ2-7	-
CASSIQGRTTEAFF	TGTGCCAGTAGTATACAGGGTAGAACAACTGAAGCTTTCTTT	-	TRBV19	TRBJ1-1	-
CSVDAGTSGEQYF	TGCAGCGTGGATGCCGGGACTAGCGGGGAACAGTACTTC	TRBD2	TRBV29-1	TRBJ2-7	-
CASSEGGAANEKLFF	TGCGCCAGCAGTGAAGGGGGGGCGGCTAATGAAAAACTGTTTTTT	-	TRBV10-2	TRBJ1-4	-
CASSRQGAYTEAFF	TGTGCCAGCAGCAGGCAGGGGGCTTACACTGAAGCTTTCTTT	TRBD1	TRBV6-5	TRBJ1-1	-
CASSPPRTGGDGPQHF	TGTGCCAGCAGCCCCCCGAGGACAGGGGGAGACGGGCCCCAGCATTTT	TRBD1	TRBV7-9	TRBJ1-5	-
CASNTPPRDSLTGELFF	TGTGCCAGCAACACCCCTCCCCGGGACAGCCTCACCGGGGAGCTGTTTTTT	TRBD1	TRBV2	TRBJ2-2	-
CASSRTYRGSEPYEQYF	TGTGCCAGCAGTCGTACTTATAGGGGCTCGGAGCCCTACGAGCAGTACTTC	-	TRBV6-6	TRBJ2-7	-